The rows below give T cell receptor beta chains drawn from one sample of a study of siplizumab effects on memory and regulatory T cells. Using immunoSEQ multiplex PCR, the repertoire was profiled, and TCRdb retains in-frame clones only, with some absent. This repertoire shows over 85,000 clones, roughly 92% found once; its top ten account for 1.3%. The sample consisted of CD4+ T cells sorted from blood. These receptors were collected from a human donor in good health. CDR3s include the opening cysteine and the closing phenylalanine or tryptophan. Fields, in order: J gene, V gene, CDR3 protein.

>TRBJ1-2|TRBV6-1
CASSYYGYTF
>TRBJ1-3|TRBV7-9
CASSLRGPTGNTIYF
>TRBJ2-7|TRBV10-3
CAVKGSRQGEQYF
>TRBJ2-2|TRBV7-3
CASSLYSNTGELFF
>TRBJ1-2|TRBV11-2
CASSSLRTGGGYGYTF
>TRBJ2-3|TRBV7-2
CASSAQVGHTDTQYF
>TRBJ2-1|TRBV10-1
CASSRAGGSRNEQFF
>TRBJ2-2|TRBV19
CASMAGVYTGELFF
>TRBJ2-7|TRBV19
CASIKSQGLPYEQYF
>TRBJ2-1|TRBV10-2
CASSPTSAARNEQFF
>TRBJ2-5|TRBV9
CASSVMVAGLQETQYF
>TRBJ1-3|TRBV19
CASSSLPGNTIYF
>TRBJ2-1|TRBV29-1
CSVVLGVAGISNEQFF
>TRBJ1-5|TRBV6-6
CASSSTTGGREPQHF
>TRBJ2-5|TRBV15
CATSRDRVQAQYF
>TRBJ1-1|TRBV6-1
CASSEETWGTEAFF
>TRBJ2-7|TRBV19
CASSAQQGSYEQYF
>TRBJ2-7|TRBV10-3
CASRTGRSYEQYF
>TRBJ2-3|TRBV7-2
CASSFREADTQYF
>TRBJ1-5|TRBV5-1
CASSPQAGGVTRQPQHF
>TRBJ1-6|TRBV10-3
CAISTTGGGSSLHF
>TRBJ2-7|TRBV7-8
CASSHRPEVYEQYF
>TRBJ1-4|TRBV19
CASSVSGTSWEKLFF
>TRBJ2-1|TRBV30
CANTGTSGRGEQFF
>TRBJ2-5|TRBV13
CASSFRGRETQYF
>TRBJ2-7|TRBV19
CASSIQGNLNSYEQYF
>TRBJ1-2|TRBV5-5
CASSPLLTGDGYTF
>TRBJ2-7|TRBV2
CASSEGGGLKQYF
>TRBJ1-2|TRBV11-3
CASSLARADYGYTF
>TRBJ2-1|TRBV25-1
CASSEPAGVEQFF
>TRBJ1-1|TRBV7-9
CASSSQGQHTEAFF